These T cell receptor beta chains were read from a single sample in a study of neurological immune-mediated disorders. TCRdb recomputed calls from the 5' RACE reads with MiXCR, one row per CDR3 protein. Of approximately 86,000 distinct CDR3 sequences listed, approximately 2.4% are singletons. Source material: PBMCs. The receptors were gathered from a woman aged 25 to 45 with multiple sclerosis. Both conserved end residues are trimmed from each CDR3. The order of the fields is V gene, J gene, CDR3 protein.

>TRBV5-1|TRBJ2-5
ASSPWGRDRTWGETQY
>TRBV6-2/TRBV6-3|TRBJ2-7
ASRYPVRSGVEQY
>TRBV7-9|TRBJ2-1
ASSTRALFVTEDEQF
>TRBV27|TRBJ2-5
ASSLGWGRATETQY
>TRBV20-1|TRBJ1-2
SAYRAAGYT
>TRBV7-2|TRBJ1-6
ASSFVHQKDSPLN
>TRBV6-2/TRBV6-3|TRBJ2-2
ASQAAATPQPHTGELF
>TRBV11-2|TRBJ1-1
ASSPRGTGWYTEAF
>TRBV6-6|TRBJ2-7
ASTLGGTGSYYEQY
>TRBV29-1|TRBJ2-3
SVSKGTVMDTQY
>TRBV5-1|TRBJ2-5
ASSLASGGETQY